This T cell receptor beta chain originates from a study of T cell responses to AZD1222 COVID-19 vaccine (dated by TCRdb to the early 2020s). A note on the overall study: TCR sequencing was performed for roughly 250 trial participants, of whom 200 to 210 were given two doses of AZD1222 and approximately 25 were given two doses of MenACWY control vaccine. Enrollment into the trials was organized by age into subgroups of 18-55, 56-69 and 70-plus years, and those subgroups contained about 160, 30 and 59 TCR-sequenced participants, respectively.

The CDR3 regions of human TCRbeta chains were analyzed by immunosequencing. In the source study's methods: TCRs in the repertoires were compared against a reference library of SARS-CoV-2-specific TCRs that had been generated with the MIRA antigen-specificity platform. Breadth was defined as the fraction of unique TCRs that were SARS-CoV-2-associated. Depth was defined as the fraction of total T cells that were SARS-CoV-2-associated. Using the MIRA data, every spike-specific TCR was mapped to the spike region that the TCR reacted to and assigned to either a CD4 or a CD8 class. Log10-transformed breadth and depth values were compared by one-way ANOVA with Sidak's multiple comparisons tests. As stored in TCRdb, this immuneACCESS dataset retains in-frame rearrangements with V and J assigned. A fraction of the clones does not appear; measured against another copy, unresolved V genes explain less than half of the discrepancy, and the remainder lacks a known reason. V and J calls and clone size follow that table, whereas D and trimming were derived from the DNA. Present in this sample are about 67,000 clones, under 90% of which were seen just once. Of the sample, under 8% falls within the top ten clones.

In regard to this clone: The antigen this receptor binds is unknown. Within one base of it there is no much larger clone, and no base qualities were kept.

Overall results and qualifications from the work: After two AZD1222 doses, spike-specific TCR breadth and depth were significantly higher than at day 0 and than in MenACWY recipients. Participants were mostly white British and included more females than males, and it was suggested by the authors that clonal diversity may have been underestimated. Because no day 14 peak-response samples were available, the repertoires could be characterized only after the peak T cell response. Conclusions about previously exposed vaccinees are limited because only six or seven AZD1222 recipients were SARS-CoV-2 seropositive at baseline. In the small 56-69-year group, the increase in depth fell short of significance, most likely because of low power. Epitopes outside the regions mutated in the B.1.351 and B.1.1.7 variants were reportedly recognized by nearly half of the unique spike-specific TCRs. The whole spike protein was spanned by vaccine-associated CD4 TCRs, and dominant responses were seen in regions 160-218 and 743-854.

The CDR3 starts with the cysteine, ends with the phenylalanine, and has 16 residues. Only the CDR3 DNA is retained, 48 bases long and in frame from the first base. Sequences MNHEY (CDR1) and SMNVEV (CDR2) are obtained from the germline V gene (reference sequence). V loses 3 bases of germline sequence and J loses 2 bases, and the interval between the two ends is 14 bases. The label giving this sample's time point can be read as: about 28 days (+/-7) after the second vaccine dose. Because spike-specific TCR depth and breadth did not differ between the two schedules, AZD1222 recipients who got a second dose at roughly 4 weeks were pooled with those who got a second dose at roughly 12 weeks. The vaccinee samples were drawn from two UK trials, COV001 and COV002, one of which was a single-blind randomized controlled phase 2/3 trial testing AZD1222 (ChAdOx1 nCoV-19) in healthy adults. For TCRbeta chain sequencing, PBMC samples from trial participants were taken at day 0 and at day 28 after the second dose.

The sequence links TRBV27 to TRBJ2-1; no D gene call is confident. Sequenced here: peripheral blood, sampled 28 days after the second AZD1222 dose. This clonotype originated in an adult who received the AZD1222 COVID-19 vaccine. In nucleotides, the sequence is TGTGCCAGCAGTTTCGACCAAGATGGGGCCTACAATGAGCAGTTCTTC. Its translation is CASSFDQDGAYNEQFF.